The source of this T cell receptor beta chain is a study of T cells in Graves' hyperthyroidism and ophthalmopathy (dated by TCRdb to between 2018 and 2020). In terms of the full investigation: Peripheral blood was sampled at the time of initial diagnosis, prior to any treatment. Once sampling was done, hyperthyroidism patients were given methimazole at a starting dose of 30 mg daily, whereas ophthalmopathy patients were given high-dose intravenous methylprednisolone. Whether ophthalmopathy could be predicted prospectively was tested in an independent validation cohort made up of 18 hyperthyroidism patients plus 17 patients who later progressed to ophthalmopathy. TCR Vbeta CDR3 sequencing of some 140 peripheral blood samples (over 40 ophthalmopathy, 75 hyperthyroidism and around 17 progressor patients) is reported in the paper. TCR V-J signatures able to tell the groups apart were searched for in a discovery cohort of about a hundred patients, of whom under 45 had Graves' ophthalmopathy and 55 to 60 had stable Graves' hyperthyroidism. In about six Graves' hyperthyroidism patients, the study also compared T-cell repertoires from thyroid tissue with T-cell repertoires from blood. The 100 or so discovery patients were divided at random into training and test sets in a 7:3 ratio. Results and caveats for the whole study, not just this receptor: During validation, the model predicted progression to ophthalmopathy a median of roughly 7.1 months ahead of onset, with 60% to 71% sensitivity and about 75% specificity. Most expanded thyroid clonotypes (frequency above 0.001) were also found in blood, which suggests that blood repertoires may mirror thyroid immune responses. Ophthalmopathy was separated from stable hyperthyroidism by a 13 V-J signature model, with 85% to 90% sensitivity and roughly 84% specificity obtained in cross-validation and 80%/75% obtained in testing. No statistical method was used to fix the sample size in advance, and group allocation was not hidden from the investigators.

Stable Graves' hyperthyroidism was defined as no progression to ophthalmopathy during 18 months of follow-up. The hyperthyroidism patients were between 18 and 65 years old and newly diagnosed, with a disease duration of less than 2 months. Exclusion was applied to patients with uncontrolled infections, other autoimmune diseases, pregnancy or lactation. Diagnoses were based on clinical symptoms, serum thyroxine and TRAb, thyroid ultrasound and orbital computed tomography. PBMCs were separated from 10 ml of fresh peripheral blood using Ficoll-Paque density gradient centrifugation. Trizol reagent was used to extract total RNA, and RNA quality was then checked on an Agilent 2100 Bioanalyzer. The TCR beta CDR3 regions were amplified from the RNA transcripts. For the first round of RT-PCR on the TCR CDR3, the HTBI primer set was used together with the Qiagen OneStep RT-PCR kit. Libraries were constructed in a second round of multiplex PCR, after which size selection and purification were performed. Paired-end sequencing of the libraries was performed with 100 bp reads on an Illumina HiSeq2000. Processing in the source paper ran as follows. SOAPnuke was used to process the raw data, with reads discarded if the reads contained adapters or uncalled bases, had a mean Phred below 15, or lacked an exact constant-primer or identifier match. COPE v1.2.5 was used to merge the high-quality paired reads, and each unique nucleotide sequence was defined as a clonotype. Clonotypes were aligned to IMGT TRBV, TRBD and TRBJ reference segments using MiTCR v1.1. The analysis was restricted to V-J combinations with a frequency above 0.0001, which together covered 99% to 99.2% of the repertoires. A TCS score was defined as the ratio of F50 (clonal expansion) to E x V (chaos), with BLOSUM62-based TCRdist applied between CDR3 peptides within each V-J. Welch's t-statistics and random forest reduced approximately 520 V-J features to about 12, which were used in a naive Bayes classifier (R e1071). The public reads were run again by TCRdb, first through fastp at Q25 and then through MiXCR, and only productive beta chains were kept. Each record represents a unique CDR3 protein, reported with the most common genes and DNA among its rows. TCRdb's processing, not the authors' own work, is the source of the V and J calls. Across this sample there are more than 450,000 distinct CDR3 sequences, with roughly 15% seen only once. The leading ten clones occupy approximately 15% of the sample.

The sample holds many counts of this clonotype. The target of this receptor is not known. Base qualities are not recorded, but no much larger clone differs from it by a single base. V is reduced by 5 bases and J by 4 bases, leaving a spacing of 18 bases between them. From the cysteine up to the phenylalanine, the CDR3 has a length of 17 residues. Kept here is only the CDR3 DNA, which spans 51 bases and is read in frame from base 1. From the germline V gene, CDR1 is SGHAT and CDR2 is FQNNGV. The sample comprised blood. This sequence originates from a woman aged 40-49 years with Graves' hyperthyroidism. The chain is assembled from TRBV11-2 and TRBJ2-6; a tentative D match to TRBD2 spans 5 bases. The CDR3 protein: CASSPRLFSGGANVLTF. In nucleotides, the sequence is TGTGCCAGCAGCCCAAGACTCTTTTCGGGGGGGGCCAACGTCCTGACTTTC.